This T cell receptor beta chain was profiled in a study of blood T cell repertoires in COVID-19. Trimming removed 3 bases from V and 10 bases from J, with 7 bases in between. The CDR3 covers 11 residues. Germline-derived CDR1 and CDR2 are KGHSH and LQKENI. This clone was detected only once. Measured with immunoSEQ multiplex PCR; TCRdb has only the in-frame clones, and not every one. The sample lists under 400,000 clones, 85% to 90% occurring once. Sequenced material: PBMCs or T cells enriched from blood (not recorded which). The chain uses TRBV18 and TRBJ2-1, with D hard to call. The origin of this receptor is a woman aged 25-40 years who had been exposed to COVID-19. CDR3 in amino acids: CASSPIREQFF. CDR3 in DNA: TGTGCCAGCTCACCGATCAGGGAGCAGTTCTTC.